In this sample, the clone carrying this TCR beta chain turned up many times. Its antigen is not known. Preparation of the TCRbeta library used unique molecular identifiers. TCRdb re-called the PCR reads with MiXCR, one entry per CDR3 protein. The data contain 200,000 to 250,000 distinct CDR3 sequences, roughly 8.2% of them singletons. The entry originates in a study of T-cell reconstitution after alpha-beta-depleted transplantation in children. The study's findings and limits: Diversity of TCRbeta at day 60 was high in some patients, arising from surviving recipient T cells and thymic progenitors. Reportedly, only several hundred clones from non-depleted graft cells drove alpha-beta T-cell counts at about two months. Counts and diversity of T cells one year after transplant came mostly from newly produced T cells.

Germline lookup yields CDR1 SEHNR and CDR2 FQNEAQ (reference sequence). The CDR3 length is 12 residues. V lost 5 bases to trimming and J lost 9 bases, with 10 bases between them. The sample in question was PBMCs, mostly from graft donor cells, obtained 180 days after TCRalphabeta/CD19-depleted stem cell transplant. V is TRBV7-9 and J is TRBJ2-2; no firm D call. This TCR was sampled from a male patient aged 10 to 17 who had a stem cell transplant for acute lymphoblastic leukemia, so the T cells may come from the graft donor. The CDR3 spells CASSPAGWELFF. The CDR3 DNA follows: TGTGCCAGCAGCCCCGCAGGTTGGGAGCTGTTTTTT.